The present entry profiles one TCR beta chain with its context. The CDR3 sequence is 14 residues long. CDR1 and CDR2 (germline): SGHDN, FVKESK. Trimming stripped 4 bases from V and 4 bases from J, with 13 bases between. Sequenced by immunoSEQ multiplex PCR; TCRdb stores in-frame clones only, minus some. The sample contains 65,000 to 90,000 clones, around 90% of which appear only once. The data were obtained in a study of T cell changes during pregnancy in multiple sclerosis. The sample in question was PBMCs, obtained in the first trimester of pregnancy. This TCR was recovered from a female donor in good health, serving as a control in a pregnancy study. Some clones in this sample may be carry-over from other donors' samples. The chain carries TRBV14 and TRBJ1-1; D is perhaps TRBD1 (5 bases). The CDR3 loop reads CASSPQTGGTEAFF. The CDR3 bases are TGTGCCAGCAGCCCCCAGACGGGGGGCACTGAAGCTTTCTTT.